This is a list of T cell receptor beta chains from one sample in a study of cytomegalovirus exposure and HLA in healthy donors. Sequencing was performed with immunoSEQ multiplex PCR; in TCRdb, only in-frame clones are kept and a portion is missing. The sample yields more than 110,000 clones, around four fifths seen once. Sequenced sample: PBMCs. The receptors come from a man aged 25-40 years in good health and CMV-seronegative. Both conserved end residues are trimmed from each CDR3.

CDR3aa: ASSQRRPYTEAF
v_gene: TRBV14
j_gene: TRBJ1-1

CDR3aa: ARIRDTRTNQPQH
v_gene: TRBV23-1
j_gene: TRBJ1-5

CDR3aa: ASSLEPGRTNEKLF
v_gene: TRBV5-1
j_gene: TRBJ1-4

CDR3aa: ASSLTGGRSGANVLT
v_gene: TRBV18
j_gene: TRBJ2-6

CDR3aa: ASSPQGQGNSPLH
v_gene: TRBV6-5
j_gene: TRBJ1-6

CDR3aa: ASSPGTSGGPGPDTQY
v_gene: TRBV5-1
j_gene: TRBJ2-3

CDR3aa: ASLQGRNQPQH
v_gene: TRBV6-4
j_gene: TRBJ1-5

CDR3aa: ASREDRAVSYGYT
v_gene: TRBV25-1
j_gene: TRBJ1-2

CDR3aa: ASSEGRVGLYNEQF
v_gene: TRBV10-2
j_gene: TRBJ2-1

CDR3aa: ASSPPGAHEQY
v_gene: TRBV18
j_gene: TRBJ2-7

CDR3aa: ASTSATVYNEQF
v_gene: TRBV9
j_gene: TRBJ2-1

CDR3aa: ASSPSEGYYNEQF
v_gene: TRBV5-1
j_gene: TRBJ2-1

CDR3aa: ANGGGQGYEQY
v_gene: TRBV10-3
j_gene: TRBJ2-7

CDR3aa: ASSYRDRGPLAYGYT
v_gene: TRBV7-9
j_gene: TRBJ1-2

CDR3aa: SVVGIFTGELF
v_gene: TRBV29-1
j_gene: TRBJ2-2

CDR3aa: ASSEGVPGTIY
v_gene: TRBV6-1
j_gene: TRBJ1-3

CDR3aa: ARQGCEQF
v_gene: TRBV10-1
j_gene: TRBJ2-1

CDR3aa: ASSGGQGQYGYT
v_gene: TRBV5-1
j_gene: TRBJ1-2

CDR3aa: ASSPGEALKAF
v_gene: TRBV18
j_gene: TRBJ1-1

CDR3aa: ASSLAQDRGYSYEQY
v_gene: TRBV13
j_gene: TRBJ2-7